This T cell receptor (beta chain) was identified during a study of cytomegalovirus exposure and HLA in healthy donors. V was pared by 3 bases and J by 1 base, with 6 bases between. CDR3 size: 13 residues. Germline loops: CDR1 MNHEY, CDR2 SMNVEV (reference sequence). The PCR contained 60 Vbeta and 13 Jbeta primers. The data were produced by immunoSEQ multiplex PCR, yet TCRdb's version contains in-frame clones alone and is incomplete. The sample yields 100,000 to 150,000 clones, approximately 90% seen once. The sequence derives from a woman in her twenties or thirties in good health and CMV-seronegative. The rearrangement joins TRBV27 to TRBJ1-2; D not certain. Material: PBMCs. The CDR3 region has the DNA TGTGCCAGCAGTTTGGGCAGTAACTATGGCTACACCTTC. This encodes CASSLGSNYGYTF.